This T cell receptor (beta chain) stems from a study of cytomegalovirus exposure and HLA in healthy donors. This PCR relied on a set of 60 Vbeta primers and 13 Jbeta primers. Profiling relied on immunoSEQ multiplex PCR, and the TCRdb table lists in-frame clones only, not all of them. The table has under 150,000 clones, approximately 80% seen once. Trimming took off 6 bases at V and 10 bases at J, with 22 bases between the two ends. The CDR3 loop spans 16 amino acids. Germline lookup yields CDR1 MNHEY and CDR2 SMNVEV (reference sequence). The source material was PBMCs. The clonotype comes from a man aged 18-30 years in good health and CMV-seronegative. This chain connects TRBV27 to TRBJ1-6, with D possibly being TRBD1 (6 bases). The CDR3 DNA sequence: TGTGCCAGCAGCCTTATGCTCGGGGGGCCTAGGTCACCCCTCCACTTT. Protein product: CASSLMLGGPRSPLHF.